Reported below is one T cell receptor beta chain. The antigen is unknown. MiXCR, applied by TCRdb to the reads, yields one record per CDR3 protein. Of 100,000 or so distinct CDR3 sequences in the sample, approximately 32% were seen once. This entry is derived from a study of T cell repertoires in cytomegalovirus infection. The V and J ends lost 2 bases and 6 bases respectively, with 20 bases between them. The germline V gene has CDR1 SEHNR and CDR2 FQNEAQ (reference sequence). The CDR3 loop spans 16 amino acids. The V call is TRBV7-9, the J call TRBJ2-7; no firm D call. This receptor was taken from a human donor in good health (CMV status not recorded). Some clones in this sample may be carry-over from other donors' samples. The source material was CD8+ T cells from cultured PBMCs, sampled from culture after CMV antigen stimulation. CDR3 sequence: CASSLLTNFKPSEQYF. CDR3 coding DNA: TGTGCCAGCAGCTTATTAACAAACTTTAAGCCTTCCGAGCAGTACTTC. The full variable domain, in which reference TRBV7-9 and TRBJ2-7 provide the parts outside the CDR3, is DTGVSQNPRHKITKRGQNVTFRCDPISEHNRLYWYRQTLGQGPEFLTYFQNEAQLEKSRLLSDRFSAERPKGSFSTLEIQRTEQGDSAMYLCASSLLTNFKPSEQYFGPGTRLTVT.